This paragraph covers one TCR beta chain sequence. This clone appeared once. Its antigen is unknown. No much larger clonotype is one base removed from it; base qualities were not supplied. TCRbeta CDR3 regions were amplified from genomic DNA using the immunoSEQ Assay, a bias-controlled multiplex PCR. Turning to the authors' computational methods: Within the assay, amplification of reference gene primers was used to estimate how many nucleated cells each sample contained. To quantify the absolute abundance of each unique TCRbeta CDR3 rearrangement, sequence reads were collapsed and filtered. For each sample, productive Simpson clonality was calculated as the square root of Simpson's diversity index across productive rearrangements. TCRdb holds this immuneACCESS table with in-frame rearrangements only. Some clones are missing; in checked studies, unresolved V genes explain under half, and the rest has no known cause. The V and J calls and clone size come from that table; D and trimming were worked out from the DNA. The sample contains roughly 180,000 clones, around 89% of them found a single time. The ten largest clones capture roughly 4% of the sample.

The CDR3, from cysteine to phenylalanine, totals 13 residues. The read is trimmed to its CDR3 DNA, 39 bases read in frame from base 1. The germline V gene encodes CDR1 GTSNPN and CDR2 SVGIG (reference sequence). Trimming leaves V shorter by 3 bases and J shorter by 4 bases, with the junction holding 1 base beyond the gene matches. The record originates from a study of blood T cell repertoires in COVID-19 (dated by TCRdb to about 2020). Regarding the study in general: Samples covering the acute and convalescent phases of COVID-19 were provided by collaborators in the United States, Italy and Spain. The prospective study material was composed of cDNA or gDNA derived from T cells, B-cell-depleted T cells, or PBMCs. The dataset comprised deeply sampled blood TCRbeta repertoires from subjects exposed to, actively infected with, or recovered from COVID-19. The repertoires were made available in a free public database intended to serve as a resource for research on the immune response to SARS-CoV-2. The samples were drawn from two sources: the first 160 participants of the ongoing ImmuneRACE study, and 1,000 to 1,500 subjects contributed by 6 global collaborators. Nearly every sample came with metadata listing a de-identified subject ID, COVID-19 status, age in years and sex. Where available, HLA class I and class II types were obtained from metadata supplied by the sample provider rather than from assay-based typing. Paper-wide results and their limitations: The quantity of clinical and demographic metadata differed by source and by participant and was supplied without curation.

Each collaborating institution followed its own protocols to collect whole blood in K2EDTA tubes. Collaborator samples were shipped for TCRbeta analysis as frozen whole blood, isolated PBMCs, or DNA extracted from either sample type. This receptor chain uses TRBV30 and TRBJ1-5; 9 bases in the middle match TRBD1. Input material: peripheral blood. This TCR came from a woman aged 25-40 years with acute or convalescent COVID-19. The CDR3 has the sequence CAWSGTGNQPQHF. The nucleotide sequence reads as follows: TGTGCCTGGAGCGGGACAGGGAATCAGCCCCAGCATTTT.